This TCR beta chain stems from a study of blood T cell repertoires in COVID-19. TCRdb's table, derived via immunoSEQ multiplex PCR, lists solely in-frame clones and lacks some. There are 300,000 to 500,000 clones in the sample; 70% to 90% occur only once, and approximately 1% lies in the top ten. This CDR3 spans 15 amino acids. J was trimmed by 5 bases and V by 5 bases; bases with no gene match: 8. Germline-derived CDR1 and CDR2 are PRHDT and FYEKMQ (reference sequence). The genes are TRBV13 and TRBJ1-2, with 10 bases aligning to TRBD1. What was sequenced was PBMCs or T cells enriched from blood (not recorded which). The source is a woman in her thirties with acute COVID-19. The CDR3 spells CASSRRQGAVYGYTF. The CDR3 DNA follows: TGTGCCAGCAGCCGCCGACAGGGGGCGGTTTATGGCTACACCTTC.